Listed below are T cell receptor beta chains from one sample, sequenced in a study of shared T cell receptors in the human thymus. Sequencing used immunoSEQ multiplex PCR; TCRdb keeps in-frame clones, though not all of them. The table shows about 380,000 clones, with approximately 95% occurring only once. The sample comprised thymocytes. The source is a human donor. Each CDR3 is given with its conserved first and last residue. A D gene is named only where the DNA matches it firmly.

TRBJ2-2	TRBD1	TRBV13	CASSRDRGRSGELFF	TGTGCCAGCAGCAGGGACAGGGGGCGTAGCGGGGAGCTGTTTTTT
TRBJ1-4	TRBD1	TRBV28	CATPGTAGEKLFF	TGTGCCACCCCAGGGACAGCAGGGGAAAAACTGTTTTTT
TRBJ2-2	TRBD1	TRBV28	CASSPGTGNTGELFF	TGTGCCAGCAGCCCCGGGACAGGGAACACCGGGGAGCTGTTTTTT
TRBJ2-7	TRBD2	TRBV7-2	CASSPRAGGREQYF	TGTGCCAGCAGCCCAAGGGCGGGAGGAAGAGAGCAGTACTTC
TRBJ2-1	TRBD1	TRBV11-2	CASSLDGTGSYNEQFF	TGTGCCAGCAGCTTAGACGGGACAGGATCCTACAATGAGCAGTTCTTC
TRBJ2-7	-	TRBV7-9	CASSLAGGYEQYF	TGTGCCAGCAGCTTAGCGGGAGGCTACGAGCAGTACTTC
TRBJ2-3	-	TRBV27	CASSIRPDPSSYSTDTQYF	TGTGCCAGCAGTATCAGACCCGACCCTAGCTCATACAGCACAGATACGCAGTATTTT
TRBJ2-3	-	TRBV12-2	CASHPIFVAGISTDTQYF	TGTGCAAGTCATCCAATTTTTGTAGCGGGTATAAGCACAGATACGCAGTATTTT
TRBJ1-1	-	TRBV29-1	CSVGGDWNTEAFF	TGCAGCGTTGGAGGGGATTGGAACACTGAAGCTTTCTTT
TRBJ1-5	-	TRBV7-9	CASSRGDPTSNQPQHF	TGTGCCAGCAGCCGAGGGGACCCCACCAGTAATCAGCCCCAGCATTTT
TRBJ2-1	TRBD2	TRBV6-1	CASSESSGGLYNEQFF	TGTGCCAGCAGTGAATCTAGCGGGGGACTCTACAATGAGCAGTTCTTC